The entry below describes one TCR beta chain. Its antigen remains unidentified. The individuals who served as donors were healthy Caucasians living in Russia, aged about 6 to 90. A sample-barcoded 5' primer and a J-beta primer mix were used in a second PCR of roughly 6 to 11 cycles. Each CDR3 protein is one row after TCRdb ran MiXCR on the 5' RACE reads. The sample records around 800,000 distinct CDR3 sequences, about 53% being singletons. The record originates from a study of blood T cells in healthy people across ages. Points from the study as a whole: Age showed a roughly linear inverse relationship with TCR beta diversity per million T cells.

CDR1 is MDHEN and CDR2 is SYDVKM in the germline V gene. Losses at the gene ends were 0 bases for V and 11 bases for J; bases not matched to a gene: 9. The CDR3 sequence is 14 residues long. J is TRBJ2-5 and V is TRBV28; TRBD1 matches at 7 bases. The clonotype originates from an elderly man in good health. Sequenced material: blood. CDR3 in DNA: TGTGCCAGCAGTTTATGGGGGACAGCTAATGAGCAGTACTTC. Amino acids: CASSLWGTANEQYF.